The next 8 T cell receptor beta chains were all read from a single sample in a study of blood T cell repertoires in COVID-19. TCRdb's table, derived via immunoSEQ multiplex PCR, lists solely in-frame clones and lacks some. Of around 180,000 clones listed, roughly four fifths are singletons. Sequenced: peripheral blood. The origin of the receptors is a human donor in a cohort sampled during active COVID-19.

The table lists this clone with many counts. The sample holds other DNA sequences that translate to the same CDR3. V and J are TRBV19 and TRBJ2-7; 14 bases match TRBD2. CDR1 and CDR2 (germline): LNHDA, SQIVND (reference sequence). CDR3 length equals 15 residues. The J segment lost 2 bases and the V segment lost 6 bases, leaving 3 bases of the junction unmatched. The CDR3 DNA follows: TGTGCCAGTAGACCGGGACTAGCGGGAGCCTACGAGCAGTACTTC. Its protein is CASRPGLAGAYEQYF.

The V call is TRBV7-2, the J call TRBJ2-7; 8 bases map to TRBD2. Germline V lookup: CDR1 SGHTA, CDR2 FQGNSA. This CDR3 has 14 amino acids. V was pared by 7 bases and J by 0 bases, with 5 bases of the junction left unmatched. CDR3 sequence (DNA): TGTGCCAGCAATTCGGGGGGGAGCTCCTACGAGCAGTACTTC. Translated: CASNSGGSSYEQYF.

This chain connects TRBV6-5 to TRBJ1-2; D call uncertain. Germline values: CDR1 MNHEY, CDR2 SVGAGI. V lost 7 bases to trimming and J lost 2 bases, with 14 bases between them. CDR3 length: 14 amino acids. The DNA of the CDR3 is TGTGCCAGCACCCACAGCCGGGGAAACTATGGCTACACCTTC. Translating it yields CASTHSRGNYGYTF.

The chain uses TRBV28 and TRBJ1-5, with TRBD1 as a possible D gene (6 bases). V was pared by 6 bases and J by 2 bases, with 11 bases between. The CDR3 runs 14 residues. Germline V gene sequence: CDR1 MDHEN, CDR2 SYDVKM. CDR3 region: CASSVAGGNQPQHF. The CDR3 nucleotides are TGTGCCAGCAGCGTTGCAGGGGGCAATCAGCCCCAGCATTTT.

In this sample, this clone turned up a few times. Different DNA sequences within this sample yield the same CDR3. V gene TRBV27 combines with J gene TRBJ1-2; 11 bases are shared with TRBD1. Germline V gene data show CDR1 as MNHEY and CDR2 as SMNVEV (reference sequence). Unmatched junction bases numbered 2, after V lost 2 bases and J lost 3 bases. The CDR3 spans 15 residues. CDR3 sequence reads: CASSLGTGGHYGYTF. In DNA, the CDR3 is TGTGCCAGCAGTTTAGGGACAGGGGGACACTATGGCTACACCTTC.

This clone was counted ten times or more. The genes are TRBV7-8 and TRBJ2-7; maybe TRBD1 (6 bases). Germline V lookup: CDR1 SGHVS, CDR2 FQNEAQ. V lost 3 bases and J 3 bases, leaving 12 bases between the germline ends. The CDR3 has 14 residues. DNA for the CDR3: TGTGCCAGCAGCTTGGGAACGACAGGCTACGAGCAGTACTTC. Translated: CASSLGTTGYEQYF.

The V gene is TRBV7-2, the J gene TRBJ1-1, with D maybe TRBD1 (6 bases). The V end lost 6 bases, the J end lost 1 base, and 12 bases lay between the germline ends. Germline-derived CDR1 and CDR2 are SGHTA and FQGNSA. The CDR3 sequence is 14 residues long. DNA of the CDR3: TGTGCCAGCAGGGAACAGGGCAAGAACACTGAAGCTTTCTTT. It encodes CASREQGKNTEAFF.

V usage is TRBV6-6 and J usage is TRBJ1-1; weak D call: TRBD1 (6 bases). V was trimmed by 7 bases and J by 3 bases, leaving 12 bases between them. The CDR3 runs to 13 residues. CDR1 MNHNY and CDR2 SVGAGI come from the germline V gene (reference sequence). The CDR3 DNA follows: TGTGCCAGCAAAGGGGGTTCCGACACTGAAGCTTTCTTT. This translates into CASKGGSDTEAFF.